A single sample is the source of the 10 T cell receptor beta chains below, sequenced in a study of shared clonotypes between healthy human individuals. Clones were read by immunoSEQ multiplex PCR, and TCRdb kept only the in-frame ones, dropping some. The profile shows some 510,000 clones, roughly 78% of them singletons. Sequencing was performed on PBMCs. The receptors here all came from a woman in her forties in good health. Some clones in this sample may be carry-over from other donors' samples.

The gene calls are TRBV7-9 and TRBJ2-7; 10 bases are a match to TRBD2. Germline V CDR1 and CDR2: SEHNR, FQNEAQ (reference sequence). With V trimmed by 5 bases and J by 3 bases, 1 base remained unmatched. The CDR3 extends over 13 amino acids. The CDR3 here is CASSPSGSYEQYF. The CDR3 coding sequence is TGTGCCAGCAGCCCTAGCGGGAGCTACGAGCAGTACTTC.

CDR3 amino acids: CASRSNSYGYEKLFF. As DNA, the CDR3 is TGTGCCAGCAGATCCAACAGTTACGGTTATGAAAAACTGTTTTTT. The chain uses TRBV2 and TRBJ1-4; D remains ambiguous. The CDR3 covers 15 residues. Germline CDR1 is SNHLY and CDR2 is FYNNEI. Trimming removed 6 bases at V and 6 bases at J, with 17 bases between.

The chain couples TRBV18 to TRBJ2-6; TRBD1 matches at 8 bases. The CDR3 runs 17 residues. J gave up 0 bases and V 5 bases, and 6 bases lay outside the gene matches. In germline, CDR1 is KGHSH, CDR2 LQKENI. CDR3 sequence reads: CASSTGQASSGANVLTF. In DNA, the CDR3 is TGTGCCAGCTCAACGGGACAGGCCTCCTCTGGGGCCAACGTCCTGACTTTC.

This chain connects TRBV4-1 to TRBJ1-4; weak D call: TRBD1 (5 bases). Germline lookup yields CDR1 MGHRA and CDR2 YSYEKL. With 4 bases removed from V and 5 bases from J, the gap between germline ends came to 14 bases. CDR3 length: 15 amino acids. CDR3 nucleotides: TGCGCCAGCAGCCGCCCGGGACTGGGAAATGAAAAACTGTTTTTT. Translation gives CASSRPGLGNEKLFF.

This clone was observed once. This chain joins TRBV27 and TRBJ2-1, with D perhaps being TRBD1 or TRBD2 (5 bases each). Trimming took off 5 bases at V and 12 bases at J, with 17 bases between the two ends. The CDR3 sequence is 13 residues long. The V gene's germline CDR1 is MNHEY and CDR2 SMNVEV (reference sequence). This CDR3 is CASSAAGAWGQFF. CDR3 nucleotide sequence: TGTGCCAGCAGTGCCGCCGGGGCCTGGGGGCAGTTCTTC.

This clone appeared once. This sequence joins TRBV27 and TRBJ1-6; D remains unclear. CDR3 length: 12 amino acids. The V end was cut by 0 bases, the J end by 6 bases, with 0 bases between. The V gene's germline CDR1 is MNHEY and CDR2 SMNVEV (reference sequence). The CDR3 DNA is TGTGCCAGCAGTTTATCTAATTCACCCCTCCACTTT. This sequence encodes CASSLSNSPLHF.

This chain uses TRBV5-1 with TRBJ2-2; TRBD1 or TRBD2 may be the D gene (5 bases each). Trimming took 1 base from V and 7 from J, leaving 11 bases between them. This CDR3 spans 14 amino acids. Germline V lookup: CDR1 SGHRS, CDR2 YFSETQ. CDR3: CASSLRQGVGELFF. The CDR3 DNA follows: TGCGCCAGCAGCTTGCGGCAGGGAGTCGGGGAGCTGTTTTTT.

V gene TRBV7-9 combines with J gene TRBJ1-4; the match to TRBD1 covers 8 bases. The CDR3 is 14 residues long. V was pared by 4 bases and J by 7 bases, with 5 bases of the junction left unmatched. CDR1 and CDR2 (germline): SEHNR, FQNEAQ (reference sequence). The CDR3, as DNA: TGTGCCAGCAGCTCCCAGGGGGCCGGTGAAAAACTGTTTTTT. Translating gives CASSSQGAGEKLFF.

The chain is built from TRBV27 and TRBJ2-7; D is ambiguous. CDR1 MNHEY and CDR2 SMNVEV come from the germline V gene (reference sequence). This CDR3 is built from 14 residues. The V end lost 3 bases, the J end lost 3 bases, and 12 bases lay between the germline ends. CDR3 DNA: TGTGCCAGCAGTTTGTACCGCACCCACTACGAGCAGTACTTC. It translates to CASSLYRTHYEQYF.

The rearrangement links TRBV7-2 to TRBJ2-5; 9 bases line up with TRBD2. Trimming cost V 4 bases and J 0 bases; bases outside gene matches: 6. Germline V lookup: CDR1 SGHTA, CDR2 FQGNSA. This CDR3 spans 16 amino acids. The CDR3 DNA follows: TGTGCCAGCAGCTACCGACTAGCGGCGTACCAAGAGACCCAGTACTTC. Translated: CASSYRLAAYQETQYF.